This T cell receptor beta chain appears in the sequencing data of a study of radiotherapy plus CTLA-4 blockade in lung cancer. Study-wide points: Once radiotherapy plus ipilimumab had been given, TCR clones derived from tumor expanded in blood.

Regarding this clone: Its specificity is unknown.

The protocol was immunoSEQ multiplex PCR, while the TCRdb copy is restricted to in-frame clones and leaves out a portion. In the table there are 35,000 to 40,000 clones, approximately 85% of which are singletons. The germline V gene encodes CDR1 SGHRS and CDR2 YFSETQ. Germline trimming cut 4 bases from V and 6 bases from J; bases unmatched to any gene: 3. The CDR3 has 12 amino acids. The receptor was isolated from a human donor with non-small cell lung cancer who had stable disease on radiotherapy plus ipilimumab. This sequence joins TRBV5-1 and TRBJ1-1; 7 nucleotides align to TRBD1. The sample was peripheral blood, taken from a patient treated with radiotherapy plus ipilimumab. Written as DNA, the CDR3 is TGCGCCAGCAGCCCCGGGACAGCTGAAGCTTTCTTT. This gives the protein CASSPGTAEAFF.